One sample yielded the 26 T cell receptor beta chains listed below, sequenced in a study of blood T cell repertoires in COVID-19. The assay was immunoSEQ multiplex PCR, and TCRdb's table has in-frame clones only and misses some. The table shows roughly 250,000 clones, with approximately 85% occurring only once. The sequencing sample was made of peripheral blood. Source of these receptors: a woman aged 55 to 70 with active or convalescent COVID-19.

The chain is built from TRBV19 and TRBJ1-4; 8 bases agree with TRBD1. V lost 6 bases and J lost 8; bases outside the gene matches: 17. The germline CDR1 and CDR2 sequences are LNHDA and SQIVND (reference sequence). CDR3 size: 17 residues. CDR3 in DNA: TGTGCCAGTAGCCGATTCAACCGTCAGGGGGCGAGGGAAAAACTGTTTTTT. Amino acid sequence: CASSRFNRQGAREKLFF.

As to this clone: This specimen includes other DNA sequences encoding the same CDR3. The chain has TRBV12-3 or TRBV12-4 and TRBJ1-2; D is ambiguous. Trimming took 1 base from V and 4 from J, leaving 4 bases between them. The length of the CDR3 is 12 residues. This chain's CDR3 is CASSLGSYGYTF. CDR3 sequence (DNA): TGTGCCAGCAGTTTAGGCAGCTATGGCTACACCTTC.

Only a few counts were recorded for this clone. This sequence joins TRBV7-6 and TRBJ1-3; tentatively, D is TRBD1 (6 bases). CDR1 is SGHVS, CDR2 FNYEAQ, per germline. The V gene lost 3 bases and the J gene lost 0 bases, with 18 bases spanning the gap. The CDR3 sequence is 18 residues long. The CDR3 is CASSFSPNLGGSGNTIYF. The CDR3 bases are TGTGCCAGCAGCTTTTCCCCCAATCTAGGGGGCTCTGGAAACACCATATATTTT.

This clone has a handful of counts. The J gene is TRBJ2-2, the V gene TRBV19; 10 bases agree with TRBD1. J lost 5 bases, V lost 5 bases, and 5 bases had no gene match. The CDR3 loop spans 15 amino acids. Germline values: CDR1 LNHDA, CDR2 SQIVND (reference sequence). The CDR3 DNA sequence: TGTGCCAGTAGTGAAGGACAGGGGGGGACCGGGGAGCTGTTTTTT. It encodes CASSEGQGGTGELFF.

On this clone itself: At one boundary the junction diverges from the germline segment, which might be a read error. The J gene is TRBJ2-2, the V gene TRBV2, with 13 bases fitting TRBD2. CDR3 size: 15 residues. Germline assignment: CDR1 SNHLY and CDR2 FYNNEI. Written as DNA, the CDR3 is TGTGCCAGCAGCCCAACTAGCGGGGGGGACCGGGGAGCTGTTTTT. This encodes CASSPTSGGDRGAVF.

The rearrangement joins TRBV11-2 to TRBJ2-5; 9 positions agree with TRBD2. V gave up 5 bases and J gave up 3 bases; unmatched junction bases: 13. The CDR3 sequence is 17 residues long. Germline V gives CDR1 SGHAT, CDR2 FQNNGV. In DNA, the CDR3 is TGTGCCAGCAGCCCGGCGGGGGGGCGCTTGAGAGAAGAGACCCAGTACTTC. Translated: CASSPAGGRLREETQYF. The whole variable domain, filled in from reference TRBV11-2 and TRBJ2-5, reads EAGVAQSPRYKIIEKRQSVAFWCNPISGHATLYWYQQILGQGPKLLIQFQNNGVVDDSQLPKDRFSAERLKGVDSTLKIQPAKLEDSAVYLCASSPAGGRLREETQYFGPGTRLLVL.

J is TRBJ2-3 and V is TRBV10-3; D is unresolved. V dropped 9 bases and J dropped 4 bases, with 14 bases sitting between them. CDR3 length: 13 amino acids. Per the germline V gene, CDR1 is ENHRY and CDR2 is SYGVKD. CDR3 nucleotides: TGTGCCATGGCCGGTCCCAGGCCAGATACGCAGTATTTT. Its protein is CAMAGPRPDTQYF.

The chain combines TRBV7-6 with TRBJ2-7; D perhaps matches TRBD2 (5 bases). The V end was cut by 6 bases, the J end by 0 bases, with 18 bases between. Per the germline V gene, CDR1 is SGHVS and CDR2 is FNYEAQ. This CDR3 comprises 16 residues. The CDR3 loop reads CASSFSAGRSSYEQYF. The CDR3, as DNA: TGTGCCAGCAGTTTTAGCGCAGGCCGAAGCTCCTACGAGCAGTACTTC. Looking up the rest from reference TRBV7-6 and TRBJ2-7 gives the full variable domain: GAGVSQSPRYKVTKRGQDVALRCDPISGHVSLYWYRQALGQGPEFLTYFNYEAQQDKSGLPNDRFSAERPEGSISTLTIQRTEQRDSAMYRCASSFSAGRSSYEQYFGPGTRLTVT.

The chain is built from TRBV4-2 and TRBJ1-3; D not resolved. Trimming pared 7 bases from V and 2 bases from J, leaving 12 bases between. Germline lookup yields CDR1 LGHNA and CDR2 YNFKEQ. The CDR3 loop spans 14 amino acids. In DNA form, the CDR3 reads TGTGCCAGCAAAAATGACGGGACTGGAAACACCATATATTTT. Protein sequence: CASKNDGTGNTIYF.

The V gene is TRBV2, the J gene TRBJ1-2; 12 bases map to TRBD1. There are 13 residues in the CDR3. The V and J ends lost 3 bases and 11 bases, in that order; junction bases with no gene match: 4. Germline CDR1 reads SNHLY; CDR2 reads FYNNEI. The CDR3 region is CASSEAGQGAYTF. The CDR3 DNA reads TGTGCCAGCAGTGAGGCGGGACAGGGGGCTTACACCTTC. The full variable domain, in which reference TRBV2 and TRBJ1-2 provide the parts outside the CDR3, is EPEVTQTPSHQVTQMGQEVILRCVPISNHLYFYWYRQILGQKVEFLVSFYNNEISEKSEIFDDQFSVERPDGSNFTLKIRSTKLEDSAMYFCASSEAGQGAYTFGSGTRLTVV.

This clone was found a few times. The chain has TRBV18 and TRBJ1-2; D is uncertain. V dropped 2 bases and J dropped 8 bases, with 18 bases sitting between them. This CDR3 spans 15 amino acids. Germline V gene sequence: CDR1 KGHSH, CDR2 LQKENI. The CDR3, as DNA: TGTGCCAGCTCACCATCTGAGGGAAGGTTGCGGGGCTACACCTTC. Protein sequence: CASSPSEGRLRGYTF.

This clone showed up just a few times. The chain is built from TRBV10-3 and TRBJ2-7; the match to TRBD1 covers 11 bases. Germline loops: CDR1 ENHRY, CDR2 SYGVKD. The ends lost 10 bases at V and 5 bases at J; junction bases unmatched: 4. The CDR3 is 12 amino acids. The CDR3 here is CATGQGAHEQYF. The CDR3 DNA follows: TGTGCCACAGGACAGGGGGCCCACGAGCAGTACTTC.

The V gene is TRBV7-3, the J gene TRBJ2-3, with TRBD2 matching 14 bases. The CDR3 sequence is 19 residues long. Unmatched junction bases numbered 11, after V lost 2 bases and J lost 4 bases. Germline CDR1 is SGHTA and CDR2 is FQGTGA. As DNA, the CDR3 is TGTGCCAGCAGCTTATTTGGAAGACTAGCGGGGGGGCCTTCAGATACGCAGTATTTT. Its translation is CASSLFGRLAGGPSDTQYF.

V and J are TRBV10-3 and TRBJ2-2, with D perhaps matching TRBD2 (7 bases). The CDR3 runs 16 residues. Between the trimmed V and J ends, which lost 8 bases and 3 bases, there was a span of 19 bases. The germline CDR1 and CDR2 sequences are ENHRY and SYGVKD. CDR3 protein: CAIRPAGAVDTGELFF. The CDR3 DNA follows: TGTGCCATCCGCCCCGCGGGGGCGGTTGACACCGGGGAGCTGTTTTTT.

The chain employs TRBV3-1 (or the pseudogene TRBV3-2) and TRBJ2-7; possible D gene TRBD1, 6 bases. Trimming stripped 4 bases from V and 6 bases from J, with 22 bases between. Germline V gene lookup returns CDR1 LGHDT and CDR2 YNNKEL (reference sequence). This CDR3 has 16 amino acids. CDR3 nucleotides: TGTGCCAGCAGCCGCACTTGGACAGCCCGGGCAGGCGAGCAGTACTTC. It yields the protein CASSRTWTARAGEQYF.

V is TRBV5-6 and J is TRBJ2-1; the match to TRBD1 covers 9 bases. The CDR3 contains 15 residues. Trimming cost V 1 base and J 6 bases; bases outside gene matches: 5. CDR1 and CDR2 from the germline V gene are SGHDT and YYEEEE. The CDR3 sequence is CASSLSGTGTNEQFF. Written as DNA, the CDR3 is TGTGCCAGCAGCTTGAGCGGGACAGGGACCAATGAGCAGTTCTTC.

The chain has TRBV10-2 and TRBJ1-2; no clear D. The CDR3 is 14 residues long. In germline, CDR1 is WSHSY, CDR2 SAAADI. Trimming removed 2 bases at V and 4 bases at J, with 11 bases between. CDR3 amino acids: CASSEVDLGYGYTF. The CDR3 nucleotides read TGCGCCAGCAGTGAGGTGGACTTGGGCTATGGCTACACCTTC.

On this clone itself: At one boundary the junction diverges from the germline segment, which might be a read error. V usage is TRBV7-8 and J usage is TRBJ1-1; D remains unclear. Germline V gene lookup returns CDR1 SGHVS and CDR2 FQNEAQ. The CDR3 is 14 amino acids. The CDR3 DNA sequence: TGTGCCAGCCGCTTTAGTGGGCCGAACACTGAAGCTTTCTTT. Protein product: CASRFSGPNTEAFF.

V gene TRBV6-5 combines with J gene TRBJ1-2; a weak D match, TRBD1 (6 bases). Germline loops: CDR1 MNHEY, CDR2 SVGAGI. Trimming cost V 8 bases and J 0 bases, with 13 bases left between them. CDR3 length: 14 residues. CDR3 loop: CASRGANSNYGYTF. Here the CDR3 DNA reads TGTGCCAGCCGGGGGGCCAACTCTAACTATGGCTACACCTTC.

This clone appeared once. V gene TRBV4-1 combines with J gene TRBJ1-2; TRBD1 is a possible D gene (6 bases). The CDR3 is 14 residues long. Germline CDR1 is MGHRA and CDR2 is YSYEKL. Between the trimmed V and J ends, which lost 4 bases and 2 bases, there was a span of 11 bases. CDR3 region: CASSLSDRNYGYTF. The CDR3, as DNA: TGCGCCAGCAGCCTCTCGGACAGAAACTATGGCTACACCTTC.

The genes are TRBV10-3 and TRBJ1-4, with no clear D. CDR1 and CDR2 from the germline V gene are ENHRY and SYGVKD. Trimming took 0 bases from V and 8 from J, leaving 13 bases between them. The CDR3 runs to 15 residues. For the CDR3, the DNA is TGTGCCATCAGTGAGTCGAGGGTCGGGGTAGAAAAACTGTTTTTT. Its protein product is CAISESRVGVEKLFF.

The rearrangement uses TRBV7-2 and TRBJ1-6; no definite D call. This CDR3 is built from 17 residues. V lost 2 bases and J lost 0, with 11 bases in between. Germline CDR1 is SGHTA and CDR2 is FQGNSA. The CDR3 reads CASSLFPLSSYNSPLHF. The CDR3 nucleotides are TGTGCCAGCAGCTTATTCCCCTTGAGCTCCTATAATTCACCCCTCCACTTT.

This chain links TRBV7-2 with TRBJ2-5; D is possibly TRBD1 (6 bases). The CDR3 runs 14 residues. Looked up from germline, CDR1 is SGHTA and CDR2 is FQGNSA. Between the trimmed V and J ends, which lost 5 bases and 3 bases, there was a span of 13 bases. CDR3 region: CASSAHRAEETQYF. The CDR3 region has the DNA TGTGCCAGCAGCGCCCACAGGGCTGAAGAGACCCAGTACTTC.

This chain uses TRBV18 with TRBJ2-2, with 7 nucleotides matching TRBD1. The CDR3 covers 14 residues. V lost 1 base, J lost 4 bases, and 0 bases stayed unmatched. Germline CDR1 is KGHSH and CDR2 is LQKENI. In nucleotides, the CDR3 is TGTGCCAGCTCACCACAGGGGGCCACCGGGGAGCTGTTTTTT. Protein product: CASSPQGATGELFF.

The sample holds a few counts of this clone. Additional DNA sequences in this sample encode the identical CDR3. The chain has TRBV5-1 and TRBJ2-3; a weak D match, TRBD2 (7 bases). The CDR3 contains 15 residues. V shed 0 bases and J shed 2 bases, with 10 bases lying between them. CDR1 SGHRS and CDR2 YFSETQ come from the germline V gene. CDR3 coding DNA: TGCGCCAGCAGCTTGGCGGGGGGCTCCACAGATACGCAGTATTTT. Protein sequence: CASSLAGGSTDTQYF.

J is TRBJ1-3 and V is TRBV5-5; a possible D gene is TRBD1 (6 bases). With 2 bases removed from V and 2 bases from J, the gap between germline ends came to 11 bases. The CDR3 consists of 15 residues. The germline V gene has CDR1 SGHKS and CDR2 YYEKEE (reference sequence). In DNA form, the CDR3 reads TGTGCCAGCAGCTTAGCAGGGGTGGCTGGAAACACCATATATTTT. This encodes CASSLAGVAGNTIYF.